This T cell receptor beta chain was sequenced in a study of blood T cell repertoires in COVID-19. Study context: Spain, Italy and the United States supplied samples that represented acute and convalescent COVID-19.

How the authors handled the data: Amplified reference gene primers provided the basis for estimating nucleated cell counts. Assay: immunoSEQ multiplex PCR; the TCRdb copy retains only in-frame clones and omits some. From that table come the V and J calls and clone size; the DNA was used to work out D and trimming. Of 100,000 to 150,000 clones listed, approximately 81% are singletons. Only a few counts were recorded for this clone. The source material was peripheral blood. The sequence was collected from a man aged 55 to 70 with acute or convalescent COVID-19.

CDR3 sequence reads: CATSSSRQGFYEQYF. CDR3 DNA sequence: TGTGCCACCAGTTCCTCAAGACAGGGATTCTACGAGCAGTACTTC. This chain connects TRBV15 to TRBJ2-7, with 7 bases aligning to TRBD1. Losses at the gene ends were 6 bases for V and 3 bases for J; bases not matched to a gene: 11. The CDR3 is made up of 15 amino acids. In germline, CDR1 is LNHNV, CDR2 YYDKDF (reference sequence).